The source of this T cell receptor (beta chain) is a study of blood T cell repertoires in COVID-19. Study summary: Donors in the United States, Italy and Spain gave samples during acute or convalescent COVID-19. T cells, B-cell-depleted T cells, or PBMCs provided the cDNA or gDNA that served as material.

Seattle enrolled patients during active infection and tracked them longitudinally. The CDR3 runs to 15 residues. V dropped 2 bases and J dropped 0 bases, with 7 bases sitting between them. Per germline, CDR1 SGHTA and CDR2 FQGTGA. Original data processing: Reference gene primers were amplified, and this amplification served to estimate nucleated cell counts. Clones were sequenced by immunoSEQ multiplex PCR, and TCRdb holds only the in-frame ones, with some missing. V, J and clone size reflect that table, while D and trimming were determined from the DNA. The repertoire holds 200,000 or so clones, with around 84% as singletons.

This TCR was sampled from an elderly woman with COVID-19, enrolled during active disease. Material for sequencing was peripheral blood. The chain is built from TRBV7-3 and TRBJ2-2; no definite D call. CDR3 nucleotides: TGTGCCAGCAGCTTAGGTGGAGCGAACACCGGGGAGCTGTTTTTT. This encodes CASSLGGANTGELFF.